A single sample gave rise to the 28 T cell receptor delta chains below, sequenced in a study of gamma-delta T cells after stem cell transplantation. TCRdb fed the RT-PCR reads into CATT to redo clone calling. The sample contains fewer than 1,500 delta-chain clones, 2% to 3% of which appear only once. Material for sequencing was gamma-delta T cells. The receptors shown here come from a human donor. It is not recorded whose cells these are; they may come from a transplant donor.

In regard to this clone: The protein recorded in TCRdb matches a much larger clone and deviates from this DNA's translation at residues 4 and 8, suggesting a read error; the protein here is obtained by translating the DNA. The gene calls are TRDV2 and TRDJ1, with 7 bases aligning to TRDD3. Germline CDR1 and CDR2: GEAIGNYY and EKD. After removal of 5 bases from V and 7 bases from J, the junction contained 21 bases not matched to a gene. The CDR3 loop spans 17 amino acids. The CDR3 region is CACGTGARRPGIGKLIF. In DNA form, the CDR3 reads TGTGCCTGTGGCACGGGTGCTAGGCGACCGGGGATAGGTAAACTCATCTTT.

This clone has more than one count but fewer than ten. TCRdb pairs this DNA with a much larger clone's protein that differs at residues 12 and 16, likely a read error; the protein shown was translated from the DNA. V gene TRDV1 combines with J gene TRDJ1; D is possibly TRDD3 (5 bases). Germline V gives CDR1 TSWWSYY, CDR2 QGS. This CDR3 spans 22 amino acids. The V and J ends lost 3 bases and 1 base respectively, with 33 bases between them. The CDR3 nucleotides are TGTGCTCTTGGGGACCTCCATACGGGGTACTGGAGGACCGACCCGTGCACCGATAAACTCATCTTT. The encoded protein is CALGDLHTGYWRTDPCTDKLIF.

This clone was counted a few times. This DNA translates differently at residue 15 from the TCRdb protein, which is that of a much larger clone; a read error is likely, and the protein shown is the DNA's own translation. The CDR3 region has the DNA TGTGCTCTTGGGGTCCGGGCCACTTCGCGGTACACCGATAAACACATCTTT. This codes for CALGVRATSRYTDKHIF. J is TRDJ1 and V is TRDV1; D gene unclear. The length of the CDR3 is 17 residues. Per the germline V gene, CDR1 is TSWWSYY and CDR2 is QGS.

This clone showed up just a few times. A read error is likely here: a far larger clone is one base away. V and J are TRDV2 and TRDJ1, with 7 bases fitting TRDD3. The CDR3 runs 21 residues. The germline CDR1 and CDR2 sequences are GEAIGNYY and EKD. The CDR3: CACDTISLGESLRSYTDKPIF. The CDR3 DNA is TGTGCCTGTGACACCATCTCATTGGGGGAATCTCTTAGATCGTACACCGATAAACCCATCTTT.

This clone has just a few counts. A read error is likely here: a far larger clone is one base away. This CDR3 is also generated by other DNA sequences in the sample. The gene calls are TRDV1 and TRDJ1, with TRDD3 as a possible D gene (6 bases). CDR1 is TSWWSYY, CDR2 QGS, per germline. V lost 3 bases to trimming and J lost 0 bases, with 14 bases between them. The CDR3 extends over 16 amino acids. The CDR3 bases are TGTGCTCTTGGGGATCGCTGGGGACCTAACACCGATAAACTCATCTTT. Amino acids: CALGDRWGPNTDKLIF.

Concerning this clone itself: TCRdb attributes to this sequence the protein of a much larger clone, which differs from the DNA translation at residue 11; a read error is likely, and the protein displayed is translated from the DNA. The J gene is TRDJ1, the V gene TRDV3, with 10 nucleotides matching TRDD3. Trimming took 0 bases from V and 0 from J; bases not matched to a gene: 10. Germline CDR1 is TVYSNPD and CDR2 is GDNSRS (reference sequence). The CDR3 consists of 17 residues. The CDR3 protein is CAFRMYWGILHTDKLIF. The CDR3 region has the DNA TGTGCCTTTAGGATGTACTGGGGGATCTTGCACACCGATAAACTCATCTTT.

This clone was observed many times. A far larger clone differs by one base, so this is likely a read error. CDR3 amino acids: CARDTAPTTDKLIF. DNA of the CDR3: TGTGCCCGTGACACCGCCCCCACCACCGATAAACTCATCTTT. This sequence joins TRDV2 and TRDJ1; D ambiguous. The germline V gene has CDR1 GEAIGNYY and CDR2 EKD. This CDR3 contains 14 residues.

This clone has a handful of counts. The protein TCRdb lists belongs to a much larger clone and differs from this DNA's translation at residue 8, which points to a read error; the protein shown is made from the DNA. This rearrangement joins TRDV1 to TRDJ1, with D possibly being TRDD3 (7 bases). The CDR3 covers 18 residues. V was trimmed by 3 bases and J by 2 bases, leaving 22 bases between them. Germline CDR1 and CDR2: TSWWSYY and QGS. CDR3 protein: CALGESYAGWGLTDKLIF. The CDR3 bases are TGTGCTCTTGGGGAGTCCTACGCCGGCTGGGGGCTTACCGATAAACTCATCTTT.

This clone turned up a few times. V and J are TRDV1 and TRDJ1, with 9 nucleotides matching TRDD3. V shed 0 bases and J 0 bases; nucleotides not matched to a gene: 20. The CDR3 extends over 22 amino acids. Looked up from germline, CDR1 is TSWWSYY and CDR2 is QGS. Written as DNA, the CDR3 is TGTGCTCTTGGGGAACTCTGGGAACCTATCCTTACTGGGGGAAAGTACACCGATAAACTCATCTTT. Translated: CALGELWEPILTGGKYTDKLIF.

As regards this clone: The protein TCRdb gives is from a much larger clone and does not agree with this DNA's translation at residue 10, likely a read error; the protein shown here comes from the DNA. This chain connects TRDV2 to TRDJ1, with TRDD3 matching over 9 bases. V lost 3 bases to trimming and J lost 0 bases; unmatched junction nucleotides: 10. The CDR3 contains 17 residues. The germline gives CDR1 GEAIGNYY, CDR2 EKD. This CDR3 is CACDLLGERRNTDKLIF. The CDR3 bases are TGTGCCTGTGACCTACTGGGGGAGAGGAGGAACACCGATAAACTCATCTTT.

This clone is medium-sized (0.01 to 0.1%). This same CDR3 is encoded by further DNA sequences in the sample. V usage is TRDV1 and J usage is TRDJ1; TRDD3 might be the D (5 bases). The CDR3 runs 18 residues. The V end lost 0 bases, the J end lost 0 bases, and 17 bases lay between the germline ends. Looked up from germline, CDR1 is TSWWSYY and CDR2 is QGS. This chain's CDR3 is CALGELPDILEYTDKLIF. The CDR3 DNA reads TGTGCTCTTGGGGAACTTCCTGATATACTGGAGTACACCGATAAACTCATCTTT.

This clone is labeled medium-sized. A far larger clone differs by one base, so this is likely a read error. The chain uses TRDV2 and TRDJ1; TRDD3 might be the D (5 bases). The CDR3 covers 14 residues. CDR1 and CDR2 (germline): GEAIGNYY, EKD. Deletions cut 3 bases from V and 3 bases from J, with 13 bases between. The CDR3 DNA sequence: TGTGCCTGTGACGCCAGGGGGGTAGCCGATAAACTCATCTTT. It codes for CACDARGVADKLIF.

This clone is termed large. The identical CDR3 is also encoded by other nucleotide sequences in the sample. V and J are TRDV2 and TRDJ1, with 10 positions matching TRDD3. The CDR3 extends over 19 amino acids. The germline V gene has CDR1 GEAIGNYY and CDR2 EKD. V dropped 0 bases and J dropped 0; count of bases not matched to a gene: 12. For the CDR3, the DNA is TGTGCCTGTGACACCGTTTTGCGTACTGGGGGATTATACACCGATAAACTCATCTTT. This translates into CACDTVLRTGGLYTDKLIF.

Regarding this clone: The TCRdb protein, from a much larger clone, departs from this DNA's translation at residue 12, likely by read error; the protein shown derives from the DNA. V is TRDV1 and J is TRDJ1; 8 bases map to TRDD3. CDR3 length: 18 amino acids. Trimming took 4 bases from V and 1 from J; bases not matched to a gene: 14. Germline CDR1 reads TSWWSYY; CDR2 reads QGS. CDR3 amino acids: CALGGPPYWGPSTDKLIF. CDR3 sequence (DNA): TGTGCTCTTGGGGGACCCCCGTACTGGGGGCCTAGCACCGATAAACTCATCTTT.

This clone is medium-sized. This may arise from a read error, as a much more abundant clone is one base away. The chain joins TRDV2 to TRDJ1; maybe TRDD3 (5 bases). The CDR3 sequence is 17 residues long. Germline loops: CDR1 GEAIGNYY, CDR2 EKD. The V end lost 1 base, the J end lost 3 bases, and 20 bases lay between the germline ends. CDR3 bases: TGTGCCTGTGACACGTGGGCCCCCGACGGGGGGGCCGATAAACTCATCTTT. This sequence encodes CACDTWAPDGGADKLIF.

Only a few counts were recorded for this clone. This probably arose from a read error, given a far larger clone one base away. This specimen includes other DNA sequences encoding the same CDR3. The V gene is TRDV3, the J gene TRDJ1; 7 bases align to TRDD3. The CDR3 loop spans 13 amino acids. Germline lookup yields CDR1 TVYSNPD and CDR2 GDNSRS (reference sequence). CDR3 region: CALTLYWGLKLIF. The CDR3 DNA reads as TGTGCACTCACCTTGTACTGGGGCCTTAAACTGATCTTT.

This clone showed up just a few times. A far larger clone is off by one base, so a read error is likely. Other nucleotide sequences from this sample produce the same CDR3. The chain joins TRDV1 to TRDJ1; D not certain. Trimming pared 0 bases from V and 5 bases from J, leaving 10 bases between. CDR1 is TSWWSYY and CDR2 is QGS in the germline V gene. There are 14 residues in the CDR3. The CDR3 loop is CALGELLIVDKLIF. Here the CDR3 DNA reads TGTGCTCTTGGGGAACTGCTGATCGTGGATAAACTCATCTTT.

With regard to this clone: A far larger clone is one nucleotide away, so this likely arose from a read error. The sample contains more than one DNA sequence encoding this CDR3. V gene TRDV3 combines with J gene TRDJ1; the match to TRDD3 covers 10 bases. In germline, CDR1 is TVYSNPD, CDR2 GDNSRS (reference sequence). V was clipped by 4 bases and J by 4 bases; unmatched bases: 21. This CDR3 is built from 18 residues. The CDR3 DNA reads TGTGCCTCCATTCAGCTTTCTCATACTGGGGGATGGTGCGATAAACTCATCTTT. Protein sequence: CASIQLSHTGGWCDKLIF.

Notes on this clone: TCRdb's listed protein matches a much larger clone and diverges from this DNA's translation at residue 5, likely through a read error; the protein shown comes from the DNA. The J gene is TRDJ1, the V gene TRAV29/DV5; D is possibly TRDD3 (5 bases). Trimming shortened V by 0 bases and J by 3 bases, and 30 bases separated the two germline ends. Germline V gene lookup returns CDR1 NSMFDY and CDR2 ISSIKDK. The CDR3 loop spans 20 amino acids. CDR3 sequence reads: CAASEHPHGEGPDDSDKLIF. CDR3 bases: TGTGCAGCAAGCGAGCACCCACATGGGGAGGGACCCGATGACTCCGATAAACTCATCTTT.

The table lists this clone with a few counts. The TCRdb protein, from a much larger clone, departs from this DNA's translation at residue 4, likely by read error; the protein shown derives from the DNA. The CDR3 DNA follows: TGTGCCTGTTTCCAAGGGGGGATACGCTACACCGATAAACTCATCTTT. Protein: CACFQGGIRYTDKLIF. The V call is TRDV2, the J call TRDJ1; 10 bases fit TRDD3. Germline-derived CDR1 and CDR2 are GEAIGNYY and EKD. The CDR3 contains 16 residues. Germline trimming cut 6 bases from V and 0 bases from J; bases unmatched to any gene: 9.

This clone was seen only a few times. The protein given by TCRdb reflects a much larger clone and differs at residue 14 from this DNA's translation, likely from a read error; the protein shown is the DNA's translation. This sequence joins TRDV3 and TRDJ1; 10 nucleotides agree with TRDD3. After removal of 1 base from V and 3 bases from J, the junction contained 20 bases not matched to a gene. This CDR3 has 19 amino acids. The germline V gene encodes CDR1 TVYSNPD and CDR2 GDNSRS (reference sequence). CDR3 sequence (DNA): TGTGCCTTTAATTGGATAAGCTTAGCTGGGGGATATCGGGCCGATAAACTCATCTTT. Translation gives CAFNWISLAGGYRADKLIF.

By share, this clone ranks as medium-sized. A far larger clone is just one base off, so this is likely a read error. Additional DNA sequences in this sample encode the identical CDR3. The chain couples TRDV2 to TRDJ1; D remains unclear. The CDR3 covers 14 residues. Per germline, CDR1 GEAIGNYY and CDR2 EKD. CDR3 sequence (DNA): TGTGCCTGTGACACCGCCCCCACCACCGATAAACTCATCTTC. Amino acids: CACDTAPTTDKLIF.

As concerns this clone: Given a far larger clone just one base away, this is likely a sequencing read error. The sample contains more than one DNA sequence encoding this CDR3. This chain links TRDV2 with TRDJ1, with unresolved D. Germline-derived CDR1 and CDR2 are GEAIGNYY and EKD. The CDR3 runs 19 residues. The CDR3 sequence: CACDTVTNGVETYTDKLIF. CDR3 in DNA: TGTGCCTGCGACACGGTAACGAATGGTGTGGAGACGTACACCGATAAACTCATCTTT.

For this clone: The protein recorded in TCRdb matches a much larger clone and deviates from this DNA's translation at residue 5, suggesting a read error; the protein here is obtained by translating the DNA. The chain recombines TRDV3 with TRDJ1; TRDD3 aligns across 12 bases. Germline V gene data show CDR1 as TVYSNPD and CDR2 as GDNSRS (reference sequence). The CDR3 runs to 19 residues. V was pared by 3 bases and J by 0 bases, with 17 bases of the junction left unmatched. DNA for the CDR3: TGTGCCTTCCCTAGGCTGTACTGGGGGATACTCCCGTACACCGATAAACTCATCTTT. This translates into CAFPRLYWGILPYTDKLIF.

Points on this clone: The protein that TCRdb holds for this DNA derives from a much larger clone and differs from the translated DNA at residue 3, which likely indicates a read error; the protein shown here is translated from the DNA. This chain uses TRDV2 with TRDJ1; D ambiguous. The V gene's germline CDR1 is GEAIGNYY and CDR2 EKD. The CDR3 is made up of 19 amino acids. Here the CDR3 reads CARDTVTNGVETYTDKLIF. CDR3 bases: TGTGCCCGTGACACGGTAACGAATGGTGTGGAGACGTACACCGATAAACTCATCTTT.

This clone appeared a few times. The protein that TCRdb holds for this DNA derives from a much larger clone and differs from the translated DNA at residue 6, which likely indicates a read error; the protein shown here is translated from the DNA. V usage is TRDV1 and J usage is TRDJ1; D possibly corresponds to TRDD3 (6 bases). V lost 4 bases to trimming and J lost 0 bases, with 24 bases between them. This CDR3 spans 19 amino acids. Per germline, CDR1 TSWWSYY and CDR2 QGS. CDR3 protein: CALGGPFPPTGIYTDKLIF. The CDR3 DNA reads TGTGCTCTTGGGGGGCCCTTTCCCCCTACTGGGATATACACCGATAAACTCATCTTT.

Remarks on this clone: The protein in TCRdb stems from a much larger clone and differs at residue 5 from this DNA's translation, likely a read error; here the protein is translated from the DNA. The chain recombines TRDV1 with TRDJ3; 8 bases agree with TRDD3. Trimming at V came to 3 bases and at J to 0 bases, leaving 22 bases not matched to a gene. This CDR3 comprises 24 residues. Germline CDR1 reads TSWWSYY; CDR2 reads QGS. The CDR3 sequence is CALGDLVSTLTGGLSSWDTRQMFF. CDR3 DNA: TGTGCTCTTGGGGACCTAGTATCTACACTTACTGGGGGTCTTAGCTCCTGGGACACCCGACAGATGTTTTTC.

This clone occurred a few times. A clone one base away is much larger, so this may be a read error. The genes are TRDV1 and TRDJ1; 8 nucleotides match TRDD3. The CDR3 length is 21 residues. Germline CDR1 reads TSWWSYY; CDR2 reads QGS. The CDR3 sequence is CALRDQALGSPWGMYTDKLIF. Here the CDR3 DNA reads TGTGCTCTTAGGGATCAGGCTCTGGGTTCACCTTGGGGGATGTACACCGATAAACTCATCTTT.